This is a list of T cell receptor beta chains from one sample in a study of shared clonotypes between healthy human individuals. Only in-frame clones appear in the TCRdb table, and some are missing; sequencing was by immunoSEQ multiplex PCR. The data hold over 2,000,000 clones, with 90% to 95% observed a single time. The sequencing sample was made of naive CD8+ T cells from PBMCs. Source of these receptors: a man between 18 and 29 years old in good health. Some clones in this sample may be carry-over from other donors' samples. CDR3s include the opening cysteine and the closing phenylalanine or tryptophan. Each record gives: J gene, V gene, clone size, D gene, CDR3 DNA, CDR3 protein. The D gene is left open where the match is weak. Clone size is shown for a subset of rows, as once, few, many or a class of expanded clone.

>TRBJ1-2|TRBV5-6|-|TRBD1
TGTGCCAGCAGCTCTGGACAGGGGCACGGCTACACCTTC
CASSSGQGHGYTF
>TRBJ1-1|TRBV19|-|TRBD1
TGTGCCAGTAGTACAGACAGGGGGAGGACTGAAGCTTTCTTT
CASSTDRGRTEAFF
>TRBJ1-1|TRBV9|-|-
TGTGCCAGCAGCGGGGACACCCGGGTTAGGTTCTTT
CASSGDTRVRFF
>TRBJ1-1|TRBV4-3|-|TRBD1
TGCGCCAGCAGCCAAGACCCACAGGGGAGCACTGAAGCTTTCTTT
CASSQDPQGSTEAFF
>TRBJ2-7|TRBV28|-|-
TGTGCCAGCAGTGACCCGAGGGAACAGCCTACCTACGAGCAGTACTTC
CASSDPREQPTYEQYF
>TRBJ1-3|TRBV7-9|-|-
TGTGCCAGCAGCCTAGGGACTTACTCTGGAAACACCATATATTTT
CASSLGTYSGNTIYF
>TRBJ2-3|TRBV29-1|-|TRBD2
TGCAGCGTCAGCGGGACCCTCACAGATACGCAGTATTTT
CSVSGTLTDTQYF
>TRBJ2-7|TRBV10-3|-|-
TGTGCCATTTTACGGGACTCCGGTGACGAGCAGTACTTC
CAILRDSGDEQYF
>TRBJ2-5|TRBV4-3|-|TRBD1
TGCGCCAGCAGCCTAGGGACAGGGGGATCGGAGACCCAGTACTTC
CASSLGTGGSETQYF
>TRBJ2-6|TRBV19|-|-
TGTGCCAGTAGTATTGTTTCTGGGGCCAACGTCCTGACTTTC
CASSIVSGANVLTF
>TRBJ1-3|TRBV10-2|-|-
TGCGCCAGCAGTGATTGGGAGTCGGTGGACACCATATATTTT
CASSDWESVDTIYF
>TRBJ1-2|TRBV6-6|-|-
TGTGCCAGCAGTTACAACAGTCCTAACTATGGCTACACCTTC
CASSYNSPNYGYTF
>TRBJ2-7|TRBV10-3|-|TRBD2
TGTGCCGCAGGGGCAGCGGGGGAAACCTACGAGCAGTACTTC
CAAGAAGETYEQYF
>TRBJ1-6|TRBV7-9|-|-
TGTGCCAGCAGCTTAGCCCCCTCTAGTTCACCCCTCCACTTT
CASSLAPSSSPLHF
>TRBJ1-2|TRBV4-1|-|-
TGCGCCAGCAGCCAAGCTATCAAAGGACGGCCCACCTTC
CASSQAIKGRPTF
>TRBJ2-7|TRBV4-3|-|-
TGCGCCAGCAGCCAAGATGTTCGGAGCTCCTACGAGCAGTACTTC
CASSQDVRSSYEQYF
>TRBJ2-5|TRBV25-1|-|-
TGTGCCAGCAGTGAATACAGTGCGCCCACCTTCGGGGAGACCCAGTACTTC
CASSEYSAPTFGETQYF
>TRBJ2-7|TRBV6-5|-|-
TGTGCCAGCATCCACGGGGGTGAACAGTACTTC
CASIHGGEQYF
>TRBJ2-1|TRBV7-2|-|-
TGTGCCAGCAGCTTATACCCCAGCGGCCCTTGGGGGGAGCAGTTCTTC
CASSLYPSGPWGEQFF
>TRBJ2-2|TRBV9|few|-
TGTGCCAGCAGCGTAGTTGGAAACACCGGGGAGCTGTTTTTT
CASSVVGNTGELFF
>TRBJ2-3|TRBV28|-|TRBD2
TGTGCCAGCAGTGTGCCGCGGGAGACCACAGATACGCAGTATTTT
CASSVPRETTDTQYF
>TRBJ2-1|TRBV18|-|-
TGTGCCAGCTCACCGCCGGCCCTGGGCCCCTACAATGAGCAGTTCTTC
CASSPPALGPYNEQFF
>TRBJ2-6|TRBV5-8|once|-
TGTGCCACCCAGTTGGGGAAGGGGGCCAACGTCCTGACTTTC
CATQLGKGANVLTF
>TRBJ1-5|TRBV15|-|-
TGTGCCACCAGCAGAGTACAGGAGGGGGATCAGCCCCAGCATTTT
CATSRVQEGDQPQHF
>TRBJ2-3|TRBV28|-|TRBD2
TGTGCCAGCAGTCCCCTGGTGTGGGGGGGTAACACAGATACGCAGTATTTT
CASSPLVWGGNTDTQYF
>TRBJ1-4|TRBV11-2|-|-
TGTGCCAGCAGCTTATCCCTGGGCCTTAATGAAAAACTGTTTTTT
CASSLSLGLNEKLFF
>TRBJ2-7|TRBV7-8|-|TRBD1
TGTGCCAGCAGCATCCAGTGGGGACAGGGGGCTTCCGAGCAGTACTTC
CASSIQWGQGASEQYF
>TRBJ2-1|TRBV9|once|TRBD2
TGTGCCAGCAGCACCTGGGGCGGGAGGGCCCTCAATGAGCAGTTCTTC
CASSTWGGRALNEQFF
>TRBJ2-7|TRBV6-5|-|-
TGTGCCAGCAGTCAAGCTTATCGCTACGAGCAGTACTTC
CASSQAYRYEQYF
>TRBJ2-7|TRBV4-2|-|-
TGTGCCAGCAGCCAAGGGGATCCCGGCGAGCAGTACTTC
CASSQGDPGEQYF
>TRBJ1-5|TRBV5-1|-|-
TGCGCCAGCAGCGATGGACACGGTTTACATTTT
CASSDGHGLHF
>TRBJ2-2|TRBV4-1|once|-
TGCGCCAACAGCCAAGCTAGGGTGTCAAACACCGGGGAGCTGTTTTTT
CANSQARVSNTGELFF
>TRBJ2-4|TRBV9|-|-
TGTGCCAGCAGCGTAAGGGATGCCAAAAACATTCAGTACTTC
CASSVRDAKNIQYF
>TRBJ2-3|TRBV27|-|-
TGTGCCAGCAGTCGCCGGGACAATTGGTTAACAGATACGCAGTATTTT
CASSRRDNWLTDTQYF
>TRBJ2-5|TRBV5-8|-|-
TGTGCCAGCAGCTGGGGCACGGTGTGGGGGACCCACGAGACCCAGTACTTC
CASSWGTVWGTHETQYF
>TRBJ2-5|TRBV7-9|-|-
TGTGCCAGCAGCTCCTCAGGATTGATGGGGACCCAGTACTTC
CASSSSGLMGTQYF
>TRBJ2-3|TRBV7-2|-|TRBD2
TGTGCCAGCAGCTTAGCCCTAGCGGGCACAGATACGCAGTATTTT
CASSLALAGTDTQYF
>TRBJ1-2|TRBV2|-|-
TGTGCCAACCTTGGGGCAGCTTATGGCTACACCTTC
CANLGAAYGYTF
>TRBJ2-7|TRBV7-8|-|TRBD1
TGTGCCAGCAGCTACAGGGGACCCTCGTCCTACGAGCAGTACTTC
CASSYRGPSSYEQYF
>TRBJ2-7|TRBV11-2|-|TRBD2
TGTGCCAGCAGCTTAGTCGGGAGGGCGGGCGAGCAGTACTTC
CASSLVGRAGEQYF
>TRBJ2-5|TRBV4-1|-|-
TGCGCCAGCAGCCAAAAACCGGGACGGACCCAAGAGACCCAGTACTTC
CASSQKPGRTQETQYF
>TRBJ1-2|TRBV6-5|-|-
TGTGCCAGCAGTCAGACAGCGCTGAGGTTCTATGGCTACACCTTC
CASSQTALRFYGYTF
>TRBJ1-5|TRBV27|-|TRBD1
TGTGCCAGCAGGGACAGGGCATGGGATCAGCCCCAGCATTTT
CASRDRAWDQPQHF